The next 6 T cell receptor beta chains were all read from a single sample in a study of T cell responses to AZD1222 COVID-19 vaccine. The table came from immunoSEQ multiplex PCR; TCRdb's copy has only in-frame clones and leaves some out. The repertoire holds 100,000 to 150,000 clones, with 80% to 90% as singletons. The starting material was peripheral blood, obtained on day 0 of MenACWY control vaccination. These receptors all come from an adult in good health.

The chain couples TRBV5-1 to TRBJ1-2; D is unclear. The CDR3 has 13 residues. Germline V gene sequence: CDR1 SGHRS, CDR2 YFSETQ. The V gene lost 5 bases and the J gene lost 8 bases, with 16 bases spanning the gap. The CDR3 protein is CASSTDPARGYTF. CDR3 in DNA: TGCGCCAGCAGTACCGACCCAGCTAGGGGCTACACCTTC. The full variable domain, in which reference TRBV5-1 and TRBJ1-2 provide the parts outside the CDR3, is KAGVTQTPRYLIKTRGQQVTLSCSPISGHRSVSWYQQTPGQGLQFLFEYFSETQRNKGNFPGRFSGRQFSNSRSEMNVSTLELGDSALYLCASSTDPARGYTFGSGTRLTVV.

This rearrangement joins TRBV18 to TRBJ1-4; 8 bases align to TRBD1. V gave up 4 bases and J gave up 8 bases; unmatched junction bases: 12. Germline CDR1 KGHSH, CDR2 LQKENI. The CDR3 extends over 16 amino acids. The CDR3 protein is CASSRQGQGRGEKLFF. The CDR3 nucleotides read TGTGCCAGCTCACGACAAGGACAGGGTCGGGGCGAAAAACTGTTTTTT. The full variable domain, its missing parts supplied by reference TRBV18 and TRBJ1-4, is NAGVMQNPRHLVRRRGQEARLRCSPMKGHSHVYWYRQLPEEGLKFMVYLQKENIIDESGMPKERFSAEFPKEGPSILRIQQVVRGDSAAYFCASSRQGQGRGEKLFFGSGTQLSVL.

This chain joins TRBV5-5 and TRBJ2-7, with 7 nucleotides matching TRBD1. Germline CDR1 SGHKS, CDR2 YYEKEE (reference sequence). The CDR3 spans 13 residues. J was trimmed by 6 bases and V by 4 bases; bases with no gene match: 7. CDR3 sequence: CASSALTGPEQYF. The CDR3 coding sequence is TGTGCCAGCAGCGCCTTGACAGGGCCCGAGCAGTACTTC. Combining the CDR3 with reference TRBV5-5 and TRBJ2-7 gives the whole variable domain DAGVTQSPTHLIKTRGQQVTLRCSPISGHKSVSWYQQVLGQGPQFIFQYYEKEERGRGNFPDRFSARQFPNYSSELNVNALLLGDSALYLCASSALTGPEQYFGPGTRLTVT.

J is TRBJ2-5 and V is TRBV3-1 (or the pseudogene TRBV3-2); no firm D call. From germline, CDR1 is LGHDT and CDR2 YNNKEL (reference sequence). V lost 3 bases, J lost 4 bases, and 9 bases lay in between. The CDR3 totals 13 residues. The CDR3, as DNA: TGTGCCAGCAGCCATCGCCTGGGAGAGACCCAGTACTTC. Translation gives CASSHRLGETQYF.

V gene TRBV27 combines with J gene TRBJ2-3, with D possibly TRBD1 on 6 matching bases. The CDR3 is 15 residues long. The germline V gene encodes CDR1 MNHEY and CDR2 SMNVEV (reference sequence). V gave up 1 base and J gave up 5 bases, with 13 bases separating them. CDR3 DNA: TGTGCCAGCAGTTTATGGGCAGGGGTAAAAGATACGCAGTATTTT. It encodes CASSLWAGVKDTQYF.

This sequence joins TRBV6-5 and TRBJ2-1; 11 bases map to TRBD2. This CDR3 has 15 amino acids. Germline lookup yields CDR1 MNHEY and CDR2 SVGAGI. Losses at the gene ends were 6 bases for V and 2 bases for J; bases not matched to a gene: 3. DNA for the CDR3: TGTGCCAGCAGATTACTAGCGGGAGCCTACAATGAGCAGTTCTTC. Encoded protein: CASRLLAGAYNEQFF.